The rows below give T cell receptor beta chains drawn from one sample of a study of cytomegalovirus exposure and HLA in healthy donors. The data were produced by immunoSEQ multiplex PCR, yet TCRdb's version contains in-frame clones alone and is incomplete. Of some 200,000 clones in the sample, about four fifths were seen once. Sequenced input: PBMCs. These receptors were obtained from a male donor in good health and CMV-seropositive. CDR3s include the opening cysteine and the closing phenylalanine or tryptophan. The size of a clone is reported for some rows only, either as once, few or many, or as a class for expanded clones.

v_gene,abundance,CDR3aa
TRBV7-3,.,CASSPLAGARLNEQFF
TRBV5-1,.,CASSTTTAGGSVSNVLTF
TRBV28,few,CASFTGSSYNEQFF
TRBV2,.,CASSPTSGRSGEQFF
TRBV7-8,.,CASSLGLGARTVEKLFF
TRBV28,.,CASSSGLAGYTDTQYF
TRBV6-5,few,CASSYDRMNTEAFF
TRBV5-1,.,CASSYRQGVNTEAFF
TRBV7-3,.,CASSFLGGGSSTDTQYF
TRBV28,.,CASSSTGETQYF
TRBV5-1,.,CASRRGLADYNEQFF
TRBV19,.,CASSAIDRAENSPLHF
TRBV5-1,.,CASAPTGAQETQYF
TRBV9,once,CASSVGGTSSTDTQYF
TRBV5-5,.,CASSYTDNSPLHF
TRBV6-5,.,CASSWDFSYEQYF
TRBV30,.,CACLWATRSPLHF
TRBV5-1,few,CASSSPWSTKSSYEQYF
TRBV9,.,CASSPTDRGGTDTQYF
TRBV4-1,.,CASSPLGGSSTDTQYF
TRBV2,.,CASKEGAETQYF
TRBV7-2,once,CASSPQTGIDSPLHF
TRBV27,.,CASRNIGPGKNTEAFF
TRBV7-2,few,CASSLTGSFGEKLFF
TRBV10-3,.,CAISPQGQGSGNTIYF
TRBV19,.,CASLTRVGSGELFF
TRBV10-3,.,CAMGTTNTGELFF
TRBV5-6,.,CASSRERVTGAQYF
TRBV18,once,CASSPESSGTYDEQFF
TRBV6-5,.,CASSQGQGGREAFF
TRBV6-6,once,CATHTAIF
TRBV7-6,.,CASSPGGEQYF
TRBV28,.,CASSGGLAGVETQYF
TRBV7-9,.,CSSSQWTGYVYEQYF
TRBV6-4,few,CASSDGGRDTGELFF
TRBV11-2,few,CASSLEGAAGVEQFF
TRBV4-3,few,CASSQETGVGELFF
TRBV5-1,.,CASSSGQPNQPQHF
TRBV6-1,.,CASSVGTASGNTIYF
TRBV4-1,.,CASSSPGSGNQPQHF
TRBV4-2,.,CASSAGTAYGYTF
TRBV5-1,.,CASSLGQMNTEAFF
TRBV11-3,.,CASSQGQGVGTQYF
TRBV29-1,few,CSVEVTLTYNEQFF
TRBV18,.,CASSPSYQETQYF
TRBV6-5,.,CASSYTWDRNYGYTF
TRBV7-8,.,CASRLGGGEQYF